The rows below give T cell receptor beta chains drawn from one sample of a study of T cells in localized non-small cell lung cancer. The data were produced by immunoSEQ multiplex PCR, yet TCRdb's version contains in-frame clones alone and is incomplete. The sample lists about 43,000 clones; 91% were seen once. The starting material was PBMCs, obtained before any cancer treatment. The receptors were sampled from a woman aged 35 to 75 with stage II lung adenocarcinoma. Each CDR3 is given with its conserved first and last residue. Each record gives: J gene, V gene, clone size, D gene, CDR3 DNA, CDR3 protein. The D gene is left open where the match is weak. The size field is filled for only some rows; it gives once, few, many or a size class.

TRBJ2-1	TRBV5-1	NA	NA	TGCGCCAGCAGCCTGGACGTCTCCTACAATGAGCAGTTCTTC	CASSLDVSYNEQFF
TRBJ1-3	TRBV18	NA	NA	TGTGCCAGCTCACCATCCGGGTCCTCTGGAAACACCATATATTTT	CASSPSGSSGNTIYF
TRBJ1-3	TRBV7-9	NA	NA	TGTGCCAGCAGCTGGGACGGTGGAAACACCATATATTTT	CASSWDGGNTIYF
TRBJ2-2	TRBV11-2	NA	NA	TGTGCCAGCAGCTTAGAAGTTGGGGCTACCCTTAACACCGGGGAGCTGTTTTTT	CASSLEVGATLNTGELFF
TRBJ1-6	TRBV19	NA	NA	TGTGCCAGTAGTATTTCTTCTACAGGGTCTAATTCACCCCTCCACTTT	CASSISSTGSNSPLHF
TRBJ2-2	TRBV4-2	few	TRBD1	TGTGCCAGCAGCCAAGAAGGGGGCCGGGCCGGGGAGCTGTTTTTT	CASSQEGGRAGELFF
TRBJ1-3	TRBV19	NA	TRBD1	TGTGCCAGTAGTCCACAGGGGGCTAACTCTGGAAACACCATATATTTT	CASSPQGANSGNTIYF
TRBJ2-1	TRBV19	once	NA	TGTGCCAGTAGATCCGGTAGGGGAGCTTCTTACAATGAGCAGTTCTTC	CASRSGRGASYNEQFF
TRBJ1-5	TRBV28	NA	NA	TGTGCCAGCAGTTTATACAGCTCCCATCAGCCCCAGCATTTT	CASSLYSSHQPQHF
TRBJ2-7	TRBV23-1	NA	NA	TGCGCCAGCAGTCAATCGCCGGACGACCCGGAGGAGCAGTACTTC	CASSQSPDDPEEQYF
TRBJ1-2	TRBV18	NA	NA	TGTGCCAGCTTTCAGGGCGACAGTCTCTATGGCTACACCTTC	CASFQGDSLYGYTF
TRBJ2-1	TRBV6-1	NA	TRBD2	TGTGCCAGCAGCGGCGGGACTAGCGGGACAGGTGAGCAGTTCTTC	CASSGGTSGTGEQFF
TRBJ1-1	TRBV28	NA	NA	TGTGCCAGCAGTTTAGAGTATACTGAAGCTTTCTTT	CASSLEYTEAFF
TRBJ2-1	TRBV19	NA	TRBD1	TGTGCCAGTACAGGGACAGGGAGAACTGAGCAGTTCTTC	CASTGTGRTEQFF
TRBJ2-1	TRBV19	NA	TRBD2	TGTGCCAGTCAGCGGGACTATAACAATGAGCAGTTCTTC	CASQRDYNNEQFF
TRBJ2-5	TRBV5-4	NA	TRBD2	TGTGCCAGCAGCTCTAGCGGGGTCCAAGAGACCCAGTACTTC	CASSSSGVQETQYF
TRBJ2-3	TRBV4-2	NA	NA	TGTGCCAGCAGCCATTCCGACGGGGCAGATACGCAGTATTTT	CASSHSDGADTQYF
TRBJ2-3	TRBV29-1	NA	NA	TGCAGTGGACAGGGAGGGGGAAGTGGCACAGATACGCAGTATTTT	CSGQGGGSGTDTQYF
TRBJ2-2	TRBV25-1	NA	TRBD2	TGTGCCAGCAGCCGGACTAGCGGCGGGGAGCTGTTTTTT	CASSRTSGGELFF
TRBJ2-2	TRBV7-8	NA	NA	TGTGCCAGCAGCTTAGAATGGGCCCTGAGTAGGGAGCTGTTTTTT	CASSLEWALSRELFF
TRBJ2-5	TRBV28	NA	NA	TGTGCCAGCAGTTTAGGGGACCTTGACACGGAGACCCAGTACTTC	CASSLGDLDTETQYF
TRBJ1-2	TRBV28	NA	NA	TGTGCCAGCAGTTTGTCCAGGGGCCACTATGGCTACACCTTC	CASSLSRGHYGYTF
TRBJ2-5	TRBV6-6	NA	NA	TGTGCCAGCAGTTACTCAGCGGAGACCCAGTACTTC	CASSYSAETQYF
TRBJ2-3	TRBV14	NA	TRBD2	TGTGCCAGCAGCTCTTCGACGCGGGGGGATACGCAGTATTTT	CASSSSTRGDTQYF
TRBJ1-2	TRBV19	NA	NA	TGTGCCAGTAGTCCCTCCAGGGACCATTATGGCTACACCTTC	CASSPSRDHYGYTF
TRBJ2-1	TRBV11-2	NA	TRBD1	TGTGCCAGCAGCGATCGCGACAGGGGGGAGCAGTTCTTC	CASSDRDRGEQFF
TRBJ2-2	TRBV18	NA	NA	TGTGCCAGCTCACCACCGAGGGCAGGCGGCACCGGGGAGCTGTTTTTT	CASSPPRAGGTGELFF